This T cell receptor (beta chain) was sequenced for a study of control samples from healthy donors and cancer patients (dated by TCRdb to 2020 to 2021). Trimmed from V: 5 bases; trimmed from J: 6 bases; junction bases lacking a gene match: 9. From the cysteine through the phenylalanine, the CDR3 covers 15 amino acids. This entry keeps only the CDR3 DNA: 45 bases, framed from base 1. For CDR1 and CDR2, the germline V gene lists MDHEN and SYDVKM. The library relied on the immunoSEQ multiplex PCR assay. The clones in this table, taken by TCRdb from immuneACCESS, are in-frame only. Not every clone is retained; where verified, under half of the shortfall comes from an unresolved V gene, and the cause of the rest is unknown. In all, the sample holds approximately 44,000 clones, and about 75% of those were seen once. In total, the top ten clones hold 17% of the sample. This clone was detected a few times. Its antigen remains unidentified. Qualities for individual bases were not recorded, and no much larger clone is one base off.

This TCR was recovered from a male donor with melanoma. This chain is built from TRBV28 and TRBJ2-7; TRBD2 fits 11 bases in the junction. What was sequenced was formalin-fixed, paraffin-embedded tissue. The sequence in DNA is TGTGCCAGCAGTAGATTAGCGGGAGGGCAGTTCGAGCAGTACTTC. This codes for CASSRLAGGQFEQYF.